The 28 T cell receptor beta chains below come from one sample, sequenced in a study of T-cell memory formation after mild COVID-19. TCRdb processed the 5' RACE reads anew with MiXCR; each CDR3 protein has one entry. Of 40,000 to 60,000 distinct CDR3 sequences listed, roughly 12% are singletons. The sequencing sample was made of PBMCs or a T cell subset sorted from them (not recorded which). These receptors came from a man in his late teens or twenties who had mild COVID-19 (a few samples of this study predate the infection). Cell type and time point are not known.

This clonotype has at least ten counts. The chain employs TRBV4-2 and TRBJ2-5; tentatively, D is TRBD1 or TRBD2 (5 bases each). CDR3 length: 14 amino acids. Deletions cut 3 bases from V and 3 bases from J, with 11 bases between. The germline CDR1 and CDR2 sequences are LGHNA and YNFKEQ. The CDR3 nucleotides read TGTGCCAGCAGCCAGGGGGACGCGGAAGAGACCCAGTACTTC. Translated: CASSQGDAEETQYF.

This chain links TRBV3-2 with TRBJ1-1; the tabulated D call, TRBD1, remains unverified against the DNA. TRBV3-2 is marked as a pseudogene. The CDR3 consists of 16 residues. CDR3 region: CASSQAAQGANTEAFF. DNA for the CDR3: TGTGCCAGCAGCCAAGCAGCACAGGGGGCGAACACTGAAGCTTTCTTT.

This rearrangement joins TRBV7-6 to TRBJ2-1, with D tentatively TRBD1 (5 bases). The germline V gene encodes CDR1 SGHVS and CDR2 FNYEAQ. The CDR3 loop spans 15 amino acids. The V end was cut by 5 bases, the J end by 5 bases, with 16 bases between. The CDR3 DNA reads TGTGCCAGCAGCGAAGCAGGGATCTGGAACAATGAGCAGTTCTTC. This sequence encodes CASSEAGIWNNEQFF.

This clonotype was counted many times. The rearrangement uses TRBV6-5 and TRBJ2-2, with D perhaps assigned TRBD1 or TRBD2 (5 bases each). CDR1 and CDR2 from the germline V gene are MNHEY and SVGAGI. This CDR3 is 16 amino acids long. Trimming removed 6 bases from V and 3 bases from J, with 17 bases in between. The CDR3 is CASRPVGGRYTGELFF. Written as DNA, the CDR3 is TGTGCCAGCAGGCCCGTTGGGGGACGGTACACCGGGGAGCTGTTTTTT.

In DNA, the CDR3 is TGTGCCAGCAGCCAAGATCTAGGGACTAGCGGGGGGTACAATGAGCAGTTCTTC. Its translation is CASSQDLGTSGGYNEQFF. The rearrangement links TRBV4-2 to TRBJ2-1, with TRBD2 matching 15 bases. The germline CDR1 and CDR2 sequences are LGHNA and YNFKEQ. V trimming: 0 bases; J trimming: 4 bases; junction bases outside the gene matches: 4. The CDR3 is made up of 18 amino acids.

J is TRBJ2-1 and V is TRBV3-1, with D possibly TRBD2 on 6 matching bases. The CDR3 has 16 amino acids. The germline V gene has CDR1 LGHDT and CDR2 YNNKEL (reference sequence). With 4 bases removed from V and 0 bases from J, the gap between germline ends came to 13 bases. The CDR3 here is CASSRGTPISYNEQFF. In DNA form, the CDR3 reads TGTGCCAGCAGCCGGGGGACTCCCATCTCCTACAATGAGCAGTTCTTC.

This clonotype was recorded at least ten times. This chain joins TRBV12-3 or TRBV12-4 and TRBJ2-3; D might be TRBD2 (5 bases). This CDR3 region has 11 residues. The V end was cut by 7 bases, the J end by 6 bases, with 8 bases between. The CDR3 loop is CASNIADTQYF. The DNA for the CDR3 is TGTGCCAGCAACATAGCGGATACGCAGTATTTT.

This clonotype was recorded many times. V gene TRBV7-9 combines with J gene TRBJ1-6; D is possibly TRBD1 (5 bases). V was shortened by 3 bases and J by 9 bases, with 18 bases between the two germline ends. The germline CDR1 and CDR2 sequences are SEHNR and FQNEAQ (reference sequence). CDR3 length: 16 residues. DNA for the CDR3: TGTGCCAGCAGCTTCACCCCGGGACCTATTGGTTCACCCCTCCACTTT. Its translation is CASSFTPGPIGSPLHF.

The table lists this clonotype with a few counts. This sequence joins TRBV12-3 or TRBV12-4 and TRBJ1-1; possible D gene TRBD1, 6 bases. The CDR3 spans 14 residues. V lost 4 bases, J lost 1 base, and 10 bases lay in between. CDR3 in amino acids: CASSSQQGNTEAFF. For the CDR3, the DNA is TGTGCCAGCAGTTCGCAACAGGGGAACACTGAAGCTTTCTTT.

This clonotype was seen a few times. The V and J genes are TRBV25-1 and TRBJ1-2; the match to TRBD1 covers 11 bases. Germline V gene data show CDR1 as MGHDK and CDR2 as SYGVNS. This CDR3 comprises 14 residues. The V gene end was trimmed by 9 bases and the J gene end by 4 bases; junction bases not matched to a gene: 7. CDR3 DNA sequence: TGTGCCAGTGATCCGGGGACAGGGGGCTATGGCTACACCTTC. This sequence encodes CASDPGTGGYGYTF.

This sequence joins TRBV5-1 and TRBJ2-5; D ambiguous. This CDR3 region has 13 residues. Trimming took 0 bases from V and 5 from J, leaving 8 bases between them. Germline V CDR1 and CDR2: SGHRS, YFSETQ. The CDR3 region has the DNA TGCGCCAGCAGCTTGGGGGGTCCGGAGACCCAGTACTTC. This translates into CASSLGGPETQYF.

This clonotype has just a few counts. The chain carries TRBV7-9 and TRBJ1-1, with D possibly matching TRBD1 (6 bases). Trimming took 5 bases from V and 10 from J, leaving 14 bases between them. CDR3 length equals 12 residues. Germline loops: CDR1 SEHNR, CDR2 FQNEAQ (reference sequence). The CDR3 protein is CASSVTGLGAFF. The DNA for the CDR3 is TGTGCCAGCAGCGTTACAGGGTTGGGAGCTTTCTTT.

The V call is TRBV27, the J call TRBJ1-1; D unclear. Deletions cut 7 bases from V and 6 bases from J, with 12 bases between. The CDR3 length is 12 residues. CDR1 and CDR2 from the germline V gene are MNHEY and SMNVEV (reference sequence). This chain's CDR3 is CASKVWGAEAFF. The CDR3 region has the DNA TGTGCCAGCAAGGTTTGGGGAGCTGAAGCTTTCTTT.

V usage is TRBV28 and J usage is TRBJ2-7; D gene uncertain. Trimming took off 5 bases at V and 5 bases at J, with 16 bases between the two ends. Germline loops: CDR1 MDHEN, CDR2 SYDVKM. The CDR3 consists of 14 residues. The CDR3 here is CASSHPGRAHEQYV. CDR3 coding DNA: TGTGCCAGCAGTCACCCAGGAAGGGCCCACGAGCAGTACGTC.

This clonotype was seen a few times. The chain employs TRBV5-4 and TRBJ2-7, with D maybe TRBD2 (6 bases). The ends were cut back, 5 bases at V and 2 bases at J, with 17 bases in the middle. The CDR3 contains 15 residues. Germline CDR1 and CDR2: SGHNT and YYREEE (reference sequence). CDR3 region: CASSDGGWRPYEQYF. In DNA, the CDR3 is TGTGCCAGCAGTGACGGGGGTTGGAGGCCCTACGAGCAGTACTTC.

The chain carries TRBV9 and TRBJ2-3, with D possibly called TRBD1 or TRBD2 (5 bases each). V was pared by 7 bases and J by 6 bases, with 18 bases between. Germline V CDR1 and CDR2: SGDLS, YYNGEE. The CDR3 totals 14 residues. CDR3 loop: CASGPGREGDTQYF. The CDR3 nucleotides are TGTGCCAGCGGCCCGGGACGTGAGGGGGATACGCAGTATTTT. The whole variable domain, remainder taken from reference TRBV9 and TRBJ2-3, is DSGVTQTPKHLITATGQRVTLRCSPRSGDLSVYWYQQSLDQGLQFLIQYYNGEERAKGNILERFSAQQFPDLHSELNLSSLELGDSALYFCASGPGREGDTQYFGPGTRLTVL.

A few counts support this clonotype. This chain links TRBV9 with TRBJ2-1, with D perhaps matching TRBD2 (6 bases). V lost 0 bases and J 10 bases, leaving 14 bases between the germline ends. CDR1 and CDR2 from the germline V gene are SGDLS and YYNGEE. The CDR3 length is 14 residues. The CDR3 bases are TGTGCCAGCAGCGTAGAACCTAGCGTGCGGGAGCAGTTCTTC. Protein product: CASSVEPSVREQFF.

This chain links TRBV25-1 with TRBJ2-6; D may match TRBD1 or TRBD2 (5 bases each). Trimming shortened V by 4 bases and J by 13 bases, and 14 bases separated the two germline ends. CDR3 length equals 13 residues. The germline gives CDR1 MGHDK, CDR2 SYGVNS. The CDR3 sequence is CASSARTGPVLTF. The CDR3 coding sequence is TGTGCCAGCAGTGCCAGGACGGGGCCGGTCCTGACTTTC.

This chain links TRBV28 with TRBJ1-6; possible D gene TRBD1, 5 bases. V gave up 6 bases and J gave up 10 bases, with 10 bases separating them. The CDR3 is made up of 12 amino acids. Looked up from germline, CDR1 is MDHEN and CDR2 is SYDVKM. The CDR3 DNA reads as TGTGCCAGCAGAGGGGCTGGGTCACCCCTCCACTTT. Translating gives CASRGAGSPLHF.

V gene TRBV27 combines with J gene TRBJ2-7; D is perhaps TRBD2 (5 bases). CDR3 size: 13 residues. Germline CDR1 and CDR2: MNHEY and SMNVEV (reference sequence). The V end was cut by 0 bases, the J end by 5 bases, with 8 bases between. Here the CDR3 reads CASSLSRVDEQYV. CDR3 DNA: TGTGCCAGCAGTTTATCGAGGGTGGACGAGCAGTACGTC.

This clonotype turned up a few times. The chain couples TRBV3-1 to TRBJ2-2; D gene uncertain. CDR3 length equals 12 residues. Per the germline V gene, CDR1 is LGHDT and CDR2 is YNNKEL (reference sequence). With 2 bases removed from V and 3 bases from J, the gap between germline ends came to 1 base. CDR3 protein: CASSQHTGELFF. CDR3 bases: TGTGCCAGCAGCCAACACACCGGGGAGCTGTTTTTT.

This clonotype was observed a few times. The chain joins TRBV5-5 to TRBJ2-7; 8 nucleotides agree with TRBD2. V lost 3 bases, J lost 3 bases, and 14 bases stayed unmatched. Per the germline V gene, CDR1 is SGHKS and CDR2 is YYEKEE (reference sequence). The length of the CDR3 is 17 residues. The CDR3 region is CASSYVPPSGYIYEQYF. In nucleotides, the CDR3 is TGTGCCAGCAGCTACGTCCCCCCTAGCGGGTATATCTACGAGCAGTACTTC.

J is TRBJ2-3 and V is TRBV15; 7 nucleotides agree with TRBD2. V dropped 0 bases and J dropped 0; count of bases not matched to a gene: 3. The CDR3 consists of 16 residues. Germline V gene lookup returns CDR1 LNHNV and CDR2 YYDKDF (reference sequence). CDR3 sequence (DNA): TGTGCCACCAGCAGAGATCGGGGGGAAAGCACAGATACGCAGTATTTT. Its translation: CATSRDRGESTDTQYF.

This clonotype was observed a few times. The rearrangement joins TRBV9 to TRBJ2-3; weak D call: TRBD2 (6 bases). Germline CDR1 and CDR2: SGDLS and YYNGEE. This CDR3 is built from 16 residues. V gave up 1 base and J gave up 1 base, with 13 bases separating them. The CDR3 coding sequence is TGTGCCAGCAGCGTATTCAGCTCGGGGGGCACAGATACGCAGTATTTT. It codes for CASSVFSSGGTDTQYF.

V and J are TRBV29-1 and TRBJ2-3; 9 nucleotides match TRBD2. CDR3 size: 16 residues. V lost 5 bases and J lost 1; bases outside the gene matches: 10. Germline CDR1 SQVTM, CDR2 ANQGSEA. The CDR3 region is CSVTKMTSGGTDTQYF. The CDR3 coding sequence is TGCAGCGTTACCAAGATGACTAGCGGAGGCACAGATACGCAGTATTTT.

This clonotype was detected a few times. The J gene is TRBJ2-7, the V gene TRBV5-6; D may be TRBD1 (5 bases). Germline V CDR1 and CDR2: SGHDT, YYEEEE. This CDR3 has 17 residues. The ends were cut back, 1 base at V and 4 bases at J, with 21 bases in the middle. CDR3 sequence (DNA): TGTGCCAGCAGCTTGACAGGTTCCATGTCCAATCTTTACGAGCAGTACGTC. Translation gives CASSLTGSMSNLYEQYV.

This clonotype has at least ten counts. This chain joins TRBV20-1 and TRBJ2-2; no reliable D call. The CDR3 totals 12 residues. Germline V CDR1 and CDR2: DFQATT, SNEGSKA (reference sequence). Trimming left V 6 bases short and J 4 bases short, with 9 bases between. CDR3 sequence: CSASNPTGELFF. CDR3 nucleotides: TGCAGTGCCTCTAACCCCACCGGGGAGCTGTTTTTT.

By sample share, this clonotype is medium-sized (0.01 to 0.1%). The V and J genes are TRBV6-5 and TRBJ2-3; tentative D call: TRBD2 (6 bases). Germline loops: CDR1 MNHEY, CDR2 SVGAGI. Deletions cut 3 bases from V and 3 bases from J, with 13 bases between. CDR3 size: 15 residues. CDR3 sequence: CASSYWAGPTDTQYF. The CDR3 nucleotides are TGTGCCAGCAGTTATTGGGCGGGGCCAACAGATACGCAGTATTTT.